This record looks at one TCR beta chain sequence and its context. These data belong to a study of blood T cell repertoires in COVID-19. Study-wide background: From the United States, Italy and Spain came samples of acute and convalescent COVID-19. In each case, the material was cDNA or gDNA derived from T cells, B-cell-depleted T cells, or PBMCs.

This CDR3 has 15 amino acids. Germline CDR1 SGHTA, CDR2 FQGNSA. V trimming: 1 base; J trimming: 9 bases; junction bases outside the gene matches: 9. In the study's own analysis: Amplification with reference gene primers provided the estimates of nucleated cell counts. Data came from immunoSEQ multiplex PCR; TCRdb stores just in-frame clones and leaves some out. Clone size and the V and J calls come from that table; the DNA yielded D and trimming. Seen here are under 150,000 clones, 70% to 90% observed once, and the top ten hold 7.5% to 9.5%. This sequence joins TRBV7-2 and TRBJ1-3; the match to TRBD1 covers 7 bases. Sequencing was done on a sample of peripheral blood. The sequence derives from an older woman who had recovered from COVID-19. The CDR3 region has the DNA TGTGCCAGCAGCTTAGGTCCAGGGGGTTTAAGCACCATATATTTT. It is translated as CASSLGPGGLSTIYF.